The 18 T cell receptor beta chains listed next were all sequenced from one sample in a study of response to subunit inactivated influenza vaccine. TCRdb fed the RT-PCR reads into MiXCR, producing one record per CDR3 protein. The table lists some 150,000 distinct CDR3 sequences, about an eighth of them singletons, with about 31% in the top ten. These data were likewise used in another study, on T cells expressing NK-cell markers. That study adds: TCR beta cDNA was generated via 5'RACE template switching incorporating UMIs.

The sequencing used CD8+ T cells sorted from PBMCs, collected about 11 days after vaccination. Receptors were obtained from a man between 45 and 60 years old who received an inactivated influenza vaccine.

This clonotype was found a few times. The chain recombines TRBV12-3 or TRBV12-4 with TRBJ1-1; 8 bases agree with TRBD1. V lost 8 bases, J lost 3 bases, and 11 bases stayed unmatched. The CDR3 has 15 residues. DNA for the CDR3: TGTGCCAGCCAAGGGAGACAGGGGCTATACACTGAAGCTTTCTTT. As protein: CASQGRQGLYTEAFF.

This clonotype was recorded many times. CDR3 amino acids: CSARVLNRAEAFF. CDR3 in DNA: TGCAGTGCTAGAGTCTTGAATAGGGCTGAAGCTTTCTTT. V and J are TRBV20-1 and TRBJ1-1, with D unclear. CDR1 is DFQATT and CDR2 is SNEGSKA in the germline V gene (reference sequence). V lost 1 base and J 6 bases, leaving 12 bases between the germline ends. The CDR3 loop spans 13 amino acids.

J is TRBJ2-1 and V is TRBV4-3, with D perhaps matching TRBD1 or TRBD2 (6 bases each). V was cut by 0 bases and J by 4 bases, with 13 bases left in between. CDR1 and CDR2 from the germline V gene are LGHNA and YSLEER. CDR3 length: 16 residues. The CDR3 is CASSQEGTGRYNEQFF. The CDR3 DNA is TGCGCCAGCAGCCAAGAGGGCACAGGGAGGTACAATGAGCAGTTCTTC.

In this sample, this clonotype turned up a few times. The rearrangement links TRBV5-1 to TRBJ1-1; no clear D. The CDR3 has 15 residues. The V gene's germline CDR1 is SGHRS and CDR2 YFSETQ. Deletions cut 0 bases from V and 5 bases from J, with 14 bases between. The CDR3 here is CASSLGDHSPTEAFF. The CDR3 coding sequence is TGCGCCAGCAGCTTGGGTGATCACTCGCCGACTGAAGCTTTCTTT.

The sample holds a few counts of this clonotype. V usage is TRBV12-3 or TRBV12-4 and J usage is TRBJ2-1; D uncertain. The CDR3 runs 13 residues. Trimming stripped 1 base from V and 4 bases from J, with 5 bases between. CDR3 amino acids: CASSLVRYNEQFF. The CDR3 DNA sequence: TGTGCCAGCAGTTTAGTCAGGTACAATGAGCAGTTCTTC.

The chain links TRBV29-1 to TRBJ2-1; TRBD2 matches 14 bases. Germline-derived CDR1 and CDR2 are SQVTM and ANQGSEA. V shed 0 bases and J 2 bases; nucleotides not matched to a gene: 0. The CDR3 runs to 16 residues. The CDR3 spells CSVEETSGRAYNEQFF. CDR3 in DNA: TGCAGCGTTGAAGAGACTAGCGGGAGGGCCTACAATGAGCAGTTCTTC.

The V and J genes are TRBV29-1 and TRBJ1-2; D ambiguous. V was pared by 0 bases and J by 1 base, with 6 bases between. The CDR3 is 13 residues long. Looked up from germline, CDR1 is SQVTM and CDR2 is ANQGSEA. The CDR3 protein is CSVEEEYNYGYTF. The CDR3 DNA reads as TGCAGCGTTGAAGAGGAGTATAACTATGGCTACACCTTC.

The sample holds many counts of this clonotype. CDR3 loop: CSVEKVGTQYF. For the CDR3, the DNA is TGCAGCGTTGAAAAGGTTGGGACCCAGTACTTC. The chain uses TRBV29-1 and TRBJ2-5; D is unclear. The ends were cut back, 2 bases at V and 7 bases at J, with 8 bases in the middle. CDR3 size: 11 residues. Germline-derived CDR1 and CDR2 are SQVTM and ANQGSEA.

This chain connects TRBV20-1 to TRBJ2-2, with D possibly called TRBD1 or TRBD2 (5 bases each). Trimming shortened V by 6 bases and J by 3 bases, and 14 bases separated the two germline ends. This CDR3 contains 14 residues. CDR1 is DFQATT, CDR2 SNEGSKA, per germline (reference sequence). The CDR3 DNA is TGCAGTGCCGCCGAGGGGTCGTACACCGGGGAGCTGTTTTTT. Translating it yields CSAAEGSYTGELFF.

This clonotype has a handful of counts. The rearrangement links TRBV6-2 or TRBV6-3 to TRBJ2-5; D is undetermined. Trimming took 3 bases from V and 3 from J, leaving 8 bases between them. This CDR3 is built from 13 residues. CDR1 is MNHEY, CDR2 SVGEGT, per germline. The CDR3 protein is CASSYYRKETQYF. The CDR3 nucleotides are TGTGCCAGCAGTTATTACAGAAAAGAGACCCAGTACTTC.

This clonotype was counted at least ten times. V gene TRBV29-1 combines with J gene TRBJ2-1; a weak D match, TRBD2 (5 bases). Germline CDR1 reads SQVTM; CDR2 reads ANQGSEA. The CDR3 extends over 12 amino acids. The V and J ends lost 5 bases and 4 bases respectively, with 9 bases between them. The CDR3 here is CSVMSGYNEQFF. The CDR3 region has the DNA TGCAGCGTTATGTCGGGGTACAATGAGCAGTTCTTC.

Ten or more counts support this clonotype. The chain carries TRBV12-3 or TRBV12-4 and TRBJ1-4; no firm D call. V shed 5 bases and J shed 7 bases, with 11 bases lying between them. The CDR3 consists of 13 residues. The CDR3 is CASSVYSIEKLFF. The DNA of the CDR3 is TGTGCCAGCAGTGTATACAGTATTGAAAAACTGTTTTTT.

This clonotype has a handful of counts. This sequence joins TRBV4-1 and TRBJ1-4; D is undetermined. This CDR3 comprises 15 residues. V was clipped by 3 bases and J by 4 bases, with 12 bases between them. CDR1 is MGHRA, CDR2 YSYEKL, per germline. CDR3 in DNA: TGCGCCAGCAGCCAGTACGGGCGGAATAATGAAAAACTGTTTTTT. Translating it yields CASSQYGRNNEKLFF.

The genes are TRBV28 and TRBJ2-6; 7 positions agree with TRBD1. Trimming removed 6 bases from V and 0 bases from J; junction bases left unmatched: 11. Looked up from germline, CDR1 is MDHEN and CDR2 is SYDVKM. There are 18 residues in the CDR3. CDR3 sequence: CASSFTPGQSSGANVLTF. CDR3 DNA sequence: TGTGCCAGCAGCTTTACTCCGGGACAGAGCTCTGGGGCCAACGTCCTGACTTTC.

This clonotype was seen only a few times. CDR3 in amino acids: CASSVGGAPSSYEQYF. The CDR3 region has the DNA TGTGCCAGCAGCGTGGGGGGGGCACCCAGCTCCTACGAGCAGTACTTC. This chain connects TRBV9 to TRBJ2-7, with D tentatively TRBD2 (7 bases). CDR1 and CDR2 (germline): SGDLS, YYNGEE. Deletions cut 2 bases from V and 0 bases from J, with 15 bases between. The CDR3 has 16 amino acids.

This clonotype was seen at least ten times. The rearrangement links TRBV12-3 or TRBV12-4 to TRBJ2-3; TRBD2 is a possible D gene (6 bases). V was clipped by 2 bases and J by 4 bases, with 13 bases between them. The CDR3 covers 15 residues. For the CDR3, the DNA is TGTGCCAGCAGTTTAATTGCGGGGTTCGCAGATACGCAGTATTTT. Amino acid sequence: CASSLIAGFADTQYF.

This clonotype occurred a few times. This chain joins TRBV2 and TRBJ2-7; TRBD2 is a possible D gene (5 bases). Per the germline V gene, CDR1 is SNHLY and CDR2 is FYNNEI. CDR3 length: 14 amino acids. Trimming cost V 7 bases and J 0 bases, with 13 bases left between them. The CDR3 here is CASNPRGSSYEQYF. DNA for the CDR3: TGTGCCAGCAACCCCCGTGGGAGCTCCTACGAGCAGTACTTC.

The rearrangement joins TRBV20-1 to TRBJ2-1; D call uncertain. Germline CDR1 is DFQATT and CDR2 is SNEGSKA (reference sequence). V shed 3 bases and J shed 0 bases, with 3 bases lying between them. CDR3 length: 12 residues. The CDR3 bases are TGCAGTGCTAGGACCTCCTACAATGAGCAGTTCTTC. It encodes CSARTSYNEQFF.